A selection of T cell receptor beta chains follows, all from one sample in a study of graft-versus-host responses after intestinal transplantation. Assay: immunoSEQ multiplex PCR; the TCRdb copy retains only in-frame clones and omits some. The sample shows roughly 70,000 clones, over 85% of them seen only once. Sequences were derived from bone marrow, sampled roughly 780 days after intestinal transplantation. Receptor source: a human patient who received an intestinal transplant, so some T cells may come from the graft donor. Each CDR3 is given with its conserved first and last residue. Fields, in order: J gene, V gene, CDR3 length, clone size, D gene, CDR3 protein, CDR3 DNA. A D gene is named only where the DNA matches it firmly. Clone size appears in some rows only: once, few, many, or a class for an expanded clone.

TRBJ2-3	TRBV30	14	NA	NA	CALSLRLSTDTQYF	TGTGCTCTCTCATTACGCCTTAGCACAGATACGCAGTATTTT
TRBJ2-1	TRBV5-1	15	once	NA	CASNTGGTGPNEQFF	TGCGCCAGCAACACGGGAGGGACAGGCCCTAATGAGCAGTTCTTC
TRBJ2-3	TRBV5-4	13	NA	NA	CASGGDYTDTQYF	TGTGCCAGCGGGGGTGACTACACAGATACGCAGTATTTT
TRBJ2-5	TRBV9	15	NA	NA	CASSVGVGNRETQYF	TGTGCCAGCAGCGTAGGGGTGGGGAATAGGGAGACCCAGTACTTC
TRBJ1-2	TRBV28	14	NA	NA	CASRRTGDNYGYTF	TGTGCCAGCAGACGAACAGGCGATAACTATGGCTACACCTTC
TRBJ2-7	TRBV6-5	14	NA	TRBD1	CASSSRTGSYEQYF	TGTGCCAGCAGTTCCAGGACAGGGAGCTACGAGCAGTACTTC
TRBJ2-1	TRBV15	21	NA	TRBD2	CATSKVALGWEGPVSYNEQFF	TGTGCCACCAGCAAAGTCGCCCTGGGGTGGGAGGGCCCCGTTTCGTACAATGAGCAGTTCTTC
TRBJ1-2	TRBV10-3	13	NA	NA	CAIGTVGNYGYTF	TGTGCCATCGGAACAGTAGGAAACTATGGCTACACCTTC
TRBJ1-5	TRBV6-4	13	NA	NA	CASSIDSNQPQHF	TGTGCCAGCAGTATAGATAGCAATCAGCCCCAGCATTTT
TRBJ2-1	TRBV6-5	14	NA	NA	CASSYSSRAVEQFF	TGTGCCAGCAGTTACTCGTCCAGGGCCGTTGAGCAGTTCTTC
TRBJ1-1	TRBV10-1	13	NA	NA	CASSEGMNTEAFF	TGCGCCAGCAGTGAGGGGATGAACACTGAAGCTTTCTTT
TRBJ2-7	TRBV29-1	13	NA	NA	CSVDVPDAYEQYF	TGCAGCGTTGATGTCCCAGACGCCTACGAGCAGTACTTC
TRBJ1-6	TRBV2	16	NA	NA	CASNREGSSYNSPLHF	TGTGCCAGCAACCGGGAGGGGAGCTCCTATAATTCACCCCTCCACTTT
TRBJ2-7	TRBV6-6	15	NA	NA	CASSYEGISSYEQYF	TGTGCCAGCAGTTACGAGGGCATAAGCTCCTACGAGCAGTACTTC
TRBJ2-7	TRBV6-6	15	NA	NA	CASSYSRGSGYEQYF	TGTGCCAGCAGTTACTCGAGGGGTAGCGGCTACGAGCAGTACTTC
TRBJ1-1	TRBV10-2	12	NA	NA	CASSPREAQAFF	TGCGCCAGCAGCCCCAGAGAGGCCCAAGCTTTCTTT
TRBJ2-1	TRBV5-4	16	NA	NA	CASSQRGLESGNEQFF	TGTGCCAGCAGCCAACGGGGGCTAGAGAGCGGCAATGAGCAGTTCTTC
TRBJ2-5	TRBV2	18	NA	TRBD2	CASSGSLASGGKKETQYF	TGTGCCAGCAGTGGGAGTCTGGCTAGCGGGGGGAAAAAAGAGACCCAGTACTTC